The clone carrying this T cell receptor (beta chain) was counted only a few times. Its target is not known. The sample comes from a study of beta chain features in type 1 diabetes. Study-wide results and caveats: Significant though moderate, a shortening of TCRB CDR3s appeared in all four CD4+ subsets of Type 1 diabetes patients.

The V end lost 2 bases, the J end lost 2 bases, and 13 bases lay between the germline ends. Germline V gene sequence: CDR1 SGHTA, CDR2 FQGNSA. The CDR3 has 15 residues. Reverse transcription of all isolated RNA meant that expressed TCRB transcripts were sequenced. TCRdb's copy holds only in-frame clones and misses some; the assay was immunoSEQ multiplex PCR. Here the sample spans about 340,000 clones, approximately 10% being singletons. The sequence was collected from a man aged 30 to 45 with type 1 diabetes. The chain uses TRBV7-2 and TRBJ2-7, with no clear D. Sequences were obtained from central memory CD4+ T cells from blood. CDR3 nucleotide sequence: TGTGCCAGCAGCTTAAATAATCAGCTCGCCTACGAGCAGTACTTC. It translates to CASSLNNQLAYEQYF.